A selection of T cell receptor beta chains follows, all from one sample in a study of shared clonotypes between healthy human individuals. Only in-frame clones appear in the TCRdb table, and some are missing; sequencing was by immunoSEQ multiplex PCR. The data contain approximately 2,200,000 clones, around 93% of them singletons. Sample: naive CD8+ T cells from PBMCs. These receptor sequences come from a man aged 18 to 29 in good health. Some clones in this sample may be carry-over from other donors' samples. CDR3s include the opening cysteine and the closing phenylalanine or tryptophan.

TRBJ2-2	TRBV7-9	CASSFVRGHFDTGELFF
TRBJ2-1	TRBV27	CASSFAKRNEQFF
TRBJ2-4	TRBV7-9	CASSLGGWNIQYF
TRBJ2-7	TRBV5-1	CASSLGRSEQYF
TRBJ1-1	TRBV7-7	CASSKSVYTEAFF
TRBJ2-1	TRBV30	CAWRGGPPGQFF
TRBJ1-1	TRBV6-4	CASSPKSVQGVGTEAFF
TRBJ1-2	TRBV6-5	CASSYWQPNYGYTF
TRBJ2-1	TRBV7-7	CASSSRLAGEFNEQFF
TRBJ2-7	TRBV4-1	CASSQERLLTYEQYF
TRBJ1-5	TRBV7-8	CASSLAGSNQPQHF
TRBJ2-6	TRBV2	CASRVGQAGANVLTF
TRBJ1-1	TRBV28	CASSLGPGDTEAFF
TRBJ2-5	TRBV10-1	CASSDRLGSQETQYF
TRBJ1-2	TRBV4-1	CASSQRTGPDYTF
TRBJ2-7	TRBV18	CASSPGQGALYEQYF
TRBJ2-7	TRBV9	CASSPASYHYEQYF
TRBJ2-7	TRBV27	CASRPRTVMDYEQYF
TRBJ1-1	TRBV6-1	CASTPISEAFF
TRBJ2-1	TRBV15	CATSASNGPSYNEQFF
TRBJ2-3	TRBV6-6	CASREGIGTDTQYF
TRBJ2-1	TRBV4-1	CASSHTLAGGEQFF
TRBJ2-2	TRBV7-9	CASSSGTRWANTGELFF
TRBJ2-7	TRBV19	CASSMAASDRSGYEQYF
TRBJ2-3	TRBV10-2	CASSPVGASTDTQYF
TRBJ2-2	TRBV29-1	CSARTDANTGELFF